This T cell receptor (beta chain) was retrieved from a study of T cell responses to AZD1222 COVID-19 vaccine (dated by TCRdb to 2020 to 2022). In the study overall: AZD1222 recipients whose second dose came at about 4 weeks and those whose second dose came at about 12 weeks were combined into one group, since spike-specific TCR depth and breadth did not differ between the two schedules. Enrollment into the trials was organized by age into subgroups of 18-55, 56-69 and 70-plus years, and those subgroups contained roughly 150, 30 and 60 TCR-sequenced participants, respectively. A total of 230 or so trial participants underwent TCR sequencing, of whom 200 to 220 received two doses of AZD1222 and about 25 received two doses of the MenACWY control vaccine.

The label giving this sample's time point can be read as: baseline before first vaccination. Samples from vaccinated people were obtained from the UK trials COV001 and COV002, which included a single-blind randomized controlled phase 2/3 trial of AZD1222 (ChAdOx1 nCoV-19) in healthy adults. Trial participant PBMC samples were collected at day 0 and day 28 after the second dose for TCRbeta chain sequencing. General study outcomes and caveats: In the small 56-69-year group, the increase in depth fell short of significance, most likely because of low power. After two AZD1222 doses, both the breadth and the depth of spike-specific TCRs were significantly higher than at day 0 and than in MenACWY recipients. Reportedly, close to half of the unique spike-specific TCRs recognized epitopes lying outside the regions that are mutated in the B.1.351 and B.1.1.7 variants. Conclusions about previously exposed vaccinees are limited, since just five to seven AZD1222 recipients were seropositive for SARS-CoV-2 at baseline. The vaccine-associated CD4 TCRs covered the entire spike protein, and the dominant responses fell in regions 160-218 and 743-854. Participants were mostly white British, with more females than males. The authors suggested clonal diversity may have been underestimated. No day 14 peak-response samples were available, so repertoires were characterized only after the peak T cell response.

From the cysteine up to the phenylalanine, the CDR3 has a length of 14 residues. Here the CDR3 DNA is all that survives: 42 bases in frame from base 1. CDR1 and CDR2 are drawn from the germline V gene: SGHDT, YYEEEE. Between the V and J ends, shortened by 0 bases and 10 bases respectively, the junction contains 11 bases. A few counts support this clone. Its antigen is unknown. Within one base of it there is no much larger clone, and no base qualities were kept. The CDR3 regions of human TCRbeta chains were analyzed by immunosequencing. On the authors' methods: Repertoire TCRs were checked for matches against a reference library of SARS-CoV-2-specific TCRs that had been generated using the MIRA antigen-specificity platform. Breadth meant the fraction of unique TCRs that were SARS-CoV-2-associated, whereas depth meant the fraction of total T cells that were SARS-CoV-2-associated. Using the MIRA data, each spike-specific TCR was assigned both to the spike region to which the TCR was reactive and to a CD4 or CD8 class. Log10-transformed breadth and depth values were compared by one-way ANOVA with Sidak's multiple comparisons tests. The table comes from immuneACCESS by way of TCRdb, which keeps in-frame sequences with V and J called. Part of the clones is missing from these tables; in studies checked, under half for an unresolved V gene and the rest for unknown reasons. D and trimming were read from the DNA, whereas the V and J calls and clone size are those reported in that table. The sample contains 90,000 or so clones, around 90% of them found a single time. Approximately 2.5% of the sample is held by the ten biggest clonotypes.

The sample in question was peripheral blood, obtained on day 0 of AZD1222 vaccination. The sequence was collected from an adult in good health. The chain couples TRBV5-6 to TRBJ1-6; the D gene is not confidently resolved. Read as DNA, the sequence is TGTGCCAGCAGCTTGGGGGTAAAAGAGTCACCCCTCCACTTT. Its coded protein is CASSLGVKESPLHF.